This TCR beta chain was identified during a study of T cells in Graves' hyperthyroidism and ophthalmopathy. This clonotype was seen only a few times. RNA transcripts gave rise to amplified TCR beta CDR3 regions. When the TCR CDR3 underwent first-round RT-PCR, the HTBI primer set was used. TCRdb passed the multiplex PCR reads through MiXCR, listing each CDR3 protein once. Among approximately 400,000 distinct CDR3 sequences, approximately 15% were seen once, and the ten largest hold approximately 30%. CDR3 size: 16 residues. V shed 0 bases and J shed 8 bases, with 14 bases lying between them. CDR1 is ENHRY and CDR2 is SYGVKD in the germline V gene.

The sequencing sample was made of blood. V is TRBV10-3 and J is TRBJ1-6, with D possibly being TRBD1 (5 bases). This clonotype was obtained from a young woman with Graves' hyperthyroidism. CDR3 in amino acids: CAISESWGSGDSPLHF. As DNA, the CDR3 is TGTGCCATCAGTGAGTCGTGGGGCTCAGGAGATTCACCCCTCCACTTT.